A single sample is the source of the 27 T cell receptor beta chains below, sequenced in a study of tumor-infiltrating lymphocytes in primary liver carcinoma. Total RNA (about 500 ng) served as template for TCR beta cDNA synthesis primed by a constant-region primer. For TCR beta, libraries were produced by three nested multiplex PCR rounds using slightly modified ARM-PCR. Researchers ran the first two PCR rounds for ten to eleven cycles each with TRBV1-TRBV30 forward primers and a C-beta reverse primer. Via MiXCR, TCRdb re-called the multiplex PCR reads, giving one row per CDR3 protein. The table includes about 23,000 distinct CDR3 sequences, approximately 71% detected once. Total RNA and DNA came together from 20-30 mg of bulk tissue without cell sorting. The specimen was liver tumor tissue from sampling region 5. Subset reported: tumor region T5, tumor centre. These receptors came from a woman aged 25 to 39 with primary liver carcinoma and hepatitis B virus infection.

As to this clonotype: The junction departs from germline at one end; a sequencing error may be responsible. DNA for the CDR3: TGTACCAGCAGCTTTTGGGGCCGCAGGAAAGCTTTCTTT. It yields the protein CTSSFWGRRKAFF. The chain links TRBV5-6 to TRBJ1-1; a weak D match, TRBD1 (5 bases). The CDR3 extends over 13 amino acids. Germline lookup yields CDR1 SGHDT and CDR2 YYEEEE.

Remarks on this clonotype: Its ends do not fully match the called genes, so a read error is possible. The chain links TRBV29-1 to TRBJ2-1; TRBD2 matches at 7 bases. The CDR3 loop spans 12 amino acids. Germline CDR1 SQVTM, CDR2 ANQGSEA. The CDR3 protein is CNALRDYNEQLF. Written as DNA, the CDR3 is TGCAACGCCCTAAGGGACTACAATGAGCAACTCTTC.

This clonotype was seen a handful of times. The chain combines TRBV11-3 with TRBJ2-3; the D gene could be TRBD1 or TRBD2 (5 bases each). The V and J ends lost 3 bases and 10 bases respectively, with 17 bases between them. Germline values: CDR1 SGHNT, CDR2 YENEEA. The CDR3 runs to 14 residues. The chain's CDR3 is CASSFGTPMAPQYF. CDR3 coding DNA: TGTGCCAGCAGCTTTGGGACGCCGATGGCGCCGCAGTATTTT.

Notes on this clonotype: A junction end diverges from the germline sequence, so it may reflect a read error. The chain carries TRBV4-1 and TRBJ2-3, with a possible D match to TRBD2 (5 bases). This CDR3 spans 18 amino acids. Germline V lookup: CDR1 MGHRA, CDR2 YSYEKL. This CDR3 is CPSSQLGMVAEDSDMQYF. The CDR3 coding sequence is TGCCCCAGTAGCCAACTAGGCATGGTAGCTGAAGACTCGGATATGCAGTATTTT.

Notes on this clonotype: A read error may produce the germline difference seen at one junction end. This sequence joins TRBV11-2 and TRBJ2-5; D is undetermined. The germline V gene has CDR1 SGHAT and CDR2 FQNNGV. The CDR3 length is 13 residues. This CDR3 is CASSLWWLETQYF. The CDR3 DNA reads TGTGCGAGCAGCTTATGGTGGCTAGAGACCCAGTACTTC.

Comment on this clonotype: A much larger clone lies one base from this, so it may be a read error. This sequence joins TRBV7-2 and TRBJ2-7; D remains ambiguous. Looked up from germline, CDR1 is SGHTA and CDR2 is FQGNSA. V lost 6 bases, J lost 1 base, and 10 bases lay in between. This CDR3 is 13 amino acids long. In DNA, the CDR3 is TGTGCCAGCAGATTGGCTAGTTCCTACGAGCAGTACTTC. Translated: CASRLASSYEQYF.

This chain links TRBV11-2 with TRBJ2-5; D is undetermined. V shed 2 bases and J shed 12 bases, with 16 bases lying between them. Germline assignment: CDR1 SGHAT and CDR2 FQNNGV. The CDR3 runs to 13 residues. CDR3 in DNA: TGTGCCAGCAGCTTATGGCGGCAGGAGACAAAGTACTTC. Encoded protein: CASSLWRQETKYF.

As for this clonotype: The conserved phenylalanine or tryptophan is not found at the CDR3 terminus, so this likely reflects a read error. This rearrangement joins TRBV6-5 to TRBJ2-5; TRBD1 is a possible D gene (6 bases). This CDR3 contains 13 residues. The V gene lost 9 bases and the J gene lost 7 bases, with 18 bases spanning the gap. Germline V gene sequence: CDR1 MNHEY, CDR2 SVGAGI. CDR3 nucleotide sequence: TGTGCCAGTAGTACCGACTGGGGGCTGACCCAGTACTCC. Protein: CASSTDWGLTQYS.

In the case of this clonotype: The junction shows a germline mismatch at one end, possibly a read error. J is TRBJ1-3 and V is TRBV5-4, with no clear D. The CDR3 has 14 amino acids. Germline V CDR1 and CDR2: SGHNT, YYREEE (reference sequence). CDR3 residues: CASSQTEPGNTIHF. The DNA of the CDR3 is TGTGCCAGCAGCCAGACTGAACCTGGAAACACCATACATTTT.

Points on this clonotype: One end of the junction does not line up with germline, which may come from a read error. The chain carries TRBV4-2 and TRBJ2-3; tentatively, D is TRBD2 (6 bases). CDR1 LGHNA and CDR2 YNFKEQ come from the germline V gene. This CDR3 is 15 amino acids long. CDR3 sequence: CTSCRNPREFDTRYF. The CDR3, as DNA: TGTACCAGCTGCCGGAACCCTCGGGAGTTTGATACGCGGTATTTT.

Concerning this clonotype: Mismatch with germline at one junction end may stem from a read error. The V gene is TRBV10-3, the J gene TRBJ2-3; the D gene is possibly TRBD2 (5 bases). The CDR3 totals 13 residues. Germline lookup yields CDR1 ENHRY and CDR2 SYGVKD. The CDR3 here is CAISELYGDMQYF. CDR3 bases: TGTGCCATCAGTGAGCTGTACGGGGATATGCAGTATTTC.

On this clonotype itself: A junction boundary mismatches the germline segment, possibly from a read error. The genes are TRBV11-2 and TRBJ2-1; unclear D gene. Germline V gene data show CDR1 as SGHAT and CDR2 as FQNNGV. CDR3 size: 15 residues. The CDR3 spells CASSLLERANKEQFF. CDR3 sequence (DNA): TGTGCCAGCAGTCTGTTGGAGCGAGCTAACAAGGAGCAGTTCTTC.

As concerns this clonotype: A read error may account for a junction end that differs from germline. The CDR3: CVSRDQGDRERLFF. The CDR3 coding sequence is TGTGTCAGCAGGGACCAGGGTGACCGTGAAAGACTGTTCTTT. The genes are TRBV6-1 and TRBJ1-4, with D perhaps TRBD1 (5 bases). Germline CDR1 reads MNHNS; CDR2 reads SASEGT. CDR3 length: 14 residues.

The genes are TRBV5-4 and TRBJ1-2; 8 nucleotides align to TRBD1. J was trimmed by 7 bases and V by 3 bases; bases with no gene match: 8. Germline V gives CDR1 SGHNT, CDR2 YYREEE (reference sequence). CDR3 length: 14 residues. The CDR3 region is CASSWTGLIGGYTF. DNA of the CDR3: TGTGCCAGCAGCTGGACAGGGCTTATAGGTGGCTACACCTTC.

The chain is built from TRBV28 and TRBJ1-5; D might be TRBD1 (5 bases). The V gene's germline CDR1 is MDHEN and CDR2 SYDVKM. V dropped 10 bases and J dropped 10 bases, with 20 bases sitting between them. The CDR3 is 13 amino acids. The CDR3 loop is CATWWGSDGPQHF. In nucleotides, the CDR3 is TGTGCCACCTGGTGGGGCTCGGATGGCCCCCAGCATTTT.

This clonotype was counted at least ten times. The chain joins TRBV5-1 to TRBJ2-1; 8 bases are shared with TRBD1. Germline assignment: CDR1 SGHRS and CDR2 YFSETQ. Unmatched junction bases numbered 0, after V lost 0 bases and J lost 1 base. The CDR3 runs 15 residues. CDR3 in amino acids: CASSLGQGSYNEQFF. Here the CDR3 DNA reads TGCGCCAGCAGCTTGGGACAGGGGTCCTACAATGAGCAGTTCTTC.

The gene calls are TRBV11-2 and TRBJ2-2; D is perhaps TRBD2 (5 bases). This CDR3 region has 16 residues. Trimming left V 4 bases short and J 15 bases short, with 27 bases between. Germline CDR1 and CDR2: SGHAT and FQNNGV. The CDR3 DNA reads as TGTGCCAGCAGCTCGACACGTAGCGTGAGGTCCGGGGAAATGTTTTTT. Its protein is CASSSTRSVRSGEMFF.

This clonotype was counted a single time. A read error is likely, as this CDR3 ends without the conserved phenylalanine or tryptophan. The rearrangement links TRBV29-1 to TRBJ2-5; D is possibly TRBD1 or TRBD2 (5 bases each). The CDR3 is made up of 15 amino acids. Germline V gene sequence: CDR1 SQVTM, CDR2 ANQGSEA. CDR3 sequence (DNA): TGTAGCGTTACCACCCCGGGGCTTTGGATTGGGACCCAGTACTTA. Translated: CSVTTPGLWIGTQYL.

Concerning this clonotype: The conserved closing phenylalanine or tryptophan is absent in this CDR3, likely reflecting a read error. The DNA is omitted, as the CDR3 cannot be located on it reliably, and the CDR3 follows TCRdb's listing. The chain employs TRBV11-3 and TRBJ2-5; the D segment call TRBD1 is taken from the table without a DNA check. Per germline, CDR1 SGHNT and CDR2 YENEEA. The CDR3 has 18 residues if both end residues are counted. The CDR3: CASSPGDSSQAVQETRYL.

V usage is TRBV10-2 and J usage is TRBJ2-1; perhaps TRBD2 as D (5 bases). The CDR3 has 14 residues. Trimming shortened V by 9 bases and J by 4 bases, and 16 bases separated the two germline ends. Germline V gene sequence: CDR1 WSHSY, CDR2 SAAADI. This chain's CDR3 is CASKRREDYNEQFF. The CDR3 DNA reads as TGCGCCAGTAAGCGGAGAGAGGATTACAATGAGCAGTTCTTC.

About this clonotype: Relative to the germline gene, one junction end is altered; a read error may explain this. This chain uses TRBV29-1 with TRBJ1-2; tentative D call: TRBD1 (5 bases). The CDR3 covers 11 residues. CDR1 and CDR2 from the germline V gene are SQVTM and ANQGSEA. CDR3 loop: CSVVPWGGCTF. In DNA form, the CDR3 reads TGCAGCGTTGTACCTTGGGGCGGCTGCACCTTC.

The V gene is TRBV11-2, the J gene TRBJ2-3; perhaps TRBD1 as D (5 bases). The CDR3 covers 15 residues. Trimming took 10 bases from V and 0 from J, leaving 17 bases between them. Germline loops: CDR1 SGHAT, CDR2 FQNNGV. The CDR3 sequence is CANRPTTSSTDTQYF. CDR3 nucleotides: TGTGCCAACAGGCCGACGACGTCTAGCACAGATACGCAGTATTTT.

With respect to this clonotype: At one end the junction does not follow the germline gene, possibly because of a read error. The chain has TRBV4-1 and TRBJ2-1, with D tentatively TRBD2 (6 bases). CDR3 length equals 15 residues. The germline V gene encodes CDR1 MGHRA and CDR2 YSYEKL. The chain's CDR3 is CVSNQDGLARDEQFF. The DNA for the CDR3 is TGCGTCAGCAATCAAGATGGTCTAGCGAGGGATGAGCAGTTCTTC.

As concerns this clonotype: The junction departs from germline at one end; a sequencing error may be responsible. The chain carries TRBV11-2 and TRBJ2-3; TRBD1 aligns across 7 bases. This CDR3 is 16 amino acids long. Germline V lookup: CDR1 SGHAT, CDR2 FQNNGV. CDR3 sequence (DNA): TGTGCCAGCAGCCGGACGCGACAGGGAAAGGGAGATACCCAGTGTTTT. Amino acids: CASSRTRQGKGDTQCF.

As concerns this clonotype: Given the absence of the conserved phenylalanine or tryptophan at the CDR3 end, a read error is likely. This chain joins TRBV5-4 and TRBJ2-3; D is unclear. The germline gives CDR1 SGHNT, CDR2 YYREEE (reference sequence). The CDR3 spans 17 residues. CDR3 residues: CTSSVDVHPPPTDTQYL. DNA for the CDR3: TGTACCAGCAGCGTAGACGTACACCCTCCACCCACAGATACGCAGTATCTT.

This clonotype was found once. This chain links TRBV28 with TRBJ2-1; D might be TRBD2 (6 bases). The CDR3 extends over 14 amino acids. Deletions cut 5 bases from V and 16 bases from J, with 24 bases between. Germline V lookup: CDR1 MDHEN, CDR2 SYDVKM. For the CDR3, the DNA is TGTGCCAGCAGTCGCGCCCGGGGGTTAAATGGGCACTTCTTC. Its translation is CASSRARGLNGHFF.

Only a few counts were recorded for this clonotype. This may be a read error: a much more frequent sequence differs by one nucleotide. The rearrangement uses TRBV4-1 and TRBJ1-6; D gene uncertain. The CDR3 extends over 15 amino acids. In germline, CDR1 is MGHRA, CDR2 YSYEKL. The CDR3 region has the DNA TGCGCCAGCAGCCAAGCAGGCACGGATAATTCACCCCTCTACTTT. Protein sequence: CASSQAGTDNSPLYF.